These 15 T cell receptor beta chains share one sample of origin, sequenced in a study of identical twins. A single record per CDR3 protein comes from TCRdb applying MiXCR to the 5' RACE reads. This table holds about 720,000 distinct CDR3 sequences, 8.6% found once. This sample also appeared in a second study, on yellow fever vaccine responses in identical twins.

The specimen sequenced was PBMCs. These receptors were collected from a woman in her late teens or twenties in good health.

This chain joins TRBV15 and TRBJ2-5; TRBD1 or TRBD2 may be the D gene (5 bases each). Trimming stripped 0 bases from V and 6 bases from J, with 14 bases between. This CDR3 comprises 15 residues. CDR1 LNHNV and CDR2 YYDKDF come from the germline V gene (reference sequence). The CDR3 reads CATSRDGGVSKTQYF. In nucleotides, the CDR3 is TGTGCCACCAGCAGAGATGGGGGAGTCTCGAAGACCCAGTACTTC.

The gene calls are TRBV7-9 and TRBJ2-7; possibly TRBD1 for D (5 bases). Trimming pared 0 bases from V and 2 bases from J, leaving 8 bases between. In germline, CDR1 is SEHNR, CDR2 FQNEAQ (reference sequence). This CDR3 region has 14 residues. The CDR3 sequence is CASSLAGLPYEQYF. The CDR3 region has the DNA TGTGCCAGCAGCTTAGCGGGGCTCCCCTACGAGCAGTACTTC.

This clonotype was seen many times. This chain joins TRBV20-1 and TRBJ2-1; D uncertain. V lost 5 bases to trimming and J lost 7 bases, with 9 bases between them. The CDR3 runs 11 residues. Germline loops: CDR1 DFQATT, CDR2 SNEGSKA (reference sequence). The CDR3 sequence: CSASTRNEQFF. The CDR3 DNA reads as TGCAGTGCTTCGACCCGGAATGAGCAGTTCTTC.

The gene calls are TRBV6-2 or TRBV6-3 and TRBJ2-5; TRBD2 is a possible D gene (5 bases). V was clipped by 6 bases and J by 0 bases, with 11 bases between them. The CDR3 extends over 14 amino acids. Germline assignment: CDR1 MNHEY and CDR2 SVGEGT. DNA for the CDR3: TGTGCCAGCAGCCTATCGGACTACCAAGAGACCCAGTACTTC. This gives the protein CASSLSDYQETQYF.

J is TRBJ2-7 and V is TRBV5-6; possible D gene TRBD1, 6 bases. Deletions cut 1 base from V and 4 bases from J, with 12 bases between. Per the germline V gene, CDR1 is SGHDT and CDR2 is YYEEEE. The CDR3 runs 14 residues. CDR3 sequence reads: CASSLTGHLYEQYF. The CDR3 DNA reads as TGTGCCAGCAGCTTGACAGGGCACCTATACGAGCAGTACTTC. The whole variable domain, remainder taken from reference TRBV5-6 and TRBJ2-7, is DAGVTQSPTHLIKTRGQQVTLRCSPKSGHDTVSWYQQALGQGPQFIFQYYEEEERQRGNFPDRFSGHQFPNYSSELNVNALLLGDSALYLCASSLTGHLYEQYFGPGTRLTVT.

The V gene is TRBV3-1, the J gene TRBJ2-5, with 10 bases lining up with TRBD2. Trimming cost V 4 bases and J 5 bases; bases outside gene matches: 10. The germline CDR1 and CDR2 sequences are LGHDT and YNNKEL (reference sequence). The CDR3 spans 16 residues. This CDR3 is CASSRAGGPVRETQYF. CDR3 coding DNA: TGTGCCAGCAGCCGAGCGGGGGGGCCAGTTCGGGAGACCCAGTACTTC.

This rearrangement joins TRBV3-1 to TRBJ2-5, with D perhaps TRBD1 (6 bases). From germline, CDR1 is LGHDT and CDR2 YNNKEL (reference sequence). The CDR3 spans 15 residues. The V end was cut by 0 bases, the J end by 1 base, with 9 bases between. Here the CDR3 DNA reads TGTGCCAGCAGCCAAGAGACAGGCCCCCAAGAGACCCAGTACTTC. Translation: CASSQETGPQETQYF.

This clonotype showed up just a few times. CDR3 bases: TGCAGTGCTAGTAGGTGGGAGGACATTCAGTACTTC. Translated: CSASRWEDIQYF. The chain links TRBV20-1 to TRBJ2-4, with a tentative D call TRBD2 (6 bases). Trimming took 3 bases from V and 8 from J, leaving 11 bases between them. The CDR3 length is 12 residues. Germline V lookup: CDR1 DFQATT, CDR2 SNEGSKA (reference sequence).

At least ten counts were recorded for this clonotype. The chain links TRBV6-5 to TRBJ2-7; 7 bases fit TRBD1. Losses at the gene ends were 2 bases for V and 6 bases for J; bases not matched to a gene: 10. Germline V gives CDR1 MNHEY, CDR2 SVGAGI. This CDR3 comprises 15 residues. The CDR3 sequence: CASSYERQGRGEQYF. The DNA of the CDR3 is TGTGCCAGCAGTTACGAGAGACAGGGACGGGGCGAGCAGTACTTC.

This chain connects TRBV7-2 to TRBJ2-1, with unresolved D. The germline V and J ends were trimmed by 4 bases and 8 bases, with 18 bases remaining between them. Germline V CDR1 and CDR2: SGHTA, FQGNSA. The CDR3 extends over 15 amino acids. The CDR3 sequence is CASSSQVGDLDEQFF. CDR3 bases: TGTGCCAGCAGCTCCCAAGTTGGGGATTTGGATGAGCAGTTCTTC.

V usage is TRBV11-2 and J usage is TRBJ2-2; TRBD1 agrees at 8 bases. Per the germline V gene, CDR1 is SGHAT and CDR2 is FQNNGV. The CDR3 consists of 15 residues. V shed 5 bases and J 6 bases; nucleotides not matched to a gene: 8. CDR3 nucleotides: TGTGCCAGCAGCCCATTGACAGGGGCGGCCGGGGAGCTGTTTTTT. Protein: CASSPLTGAAGELFF.

This clonotype came up a few times. The CDR3 coding sequence is TGTGCCAGCAGTTTGGGCTTTCTGAACACTGAAGCTTTCTTT. Residues: CASSLGFLNTEAFF. This rearrangement joins TRBV12-3 or TRBV12-4 to TRBJ1-1; D gene uncertain. V gave up 3 bases and J gave up 0 bases, with 8 bases separating them. The CDR3 totals 14 residues.

This clonotype was counted only a few times. This sequence joins TRBV3-1 and TRBJ2-3; D uncertain. Germline V gene lookup returns CDR1 LGHDT and CDR2 YNNKEL (reference sequence). The CDR3 sequence is 13 residues long. Trimming cost V 1 base and J 6 bases, with 8 bases left between them. CDR3 region: CASSQVPLDTQYF. DNA of the CDR3: TGTGCCAGCAGCCAAGTTCCGTTGGATACGCAGTATTTT.

This clonotype was seen more than once but under ten times. Relative to the germline gene, one junction end is altered; a read error may explain this. The V call is TRBV6-5, the J call TRBJ2-5; weak D call: TRBD1 (6 bases). This CDR3 has 15 residues. CDR1 is MNHEY and CDR2 is SVGAGI in the germline V gene. The CDR3 nucleotides are TGTGCCAGCAGTTACTCAGTGCTTAACAGGGAGACGCAGTACTTC. It yields the protein CASSYSVLNRETQYF.

This clonotype was observed a handful of times. The chain employs TRBV7-3 and TRBJ2-2; D unresolved. Trimming pared 5 bases from V and 5 bases from J, leaving 15 bases between. Per germline, CDR1 SGHTA and CDR2 FQGTGA. There are 15 residues in the CDR3. Here the CDR3 reads CASSPSRSRTGELFF. The CDR3 DNA follows: TGTGCCAGCAGCCCCTCCCGCTCTAGGACCGGGGAGCTGTTTTTT.